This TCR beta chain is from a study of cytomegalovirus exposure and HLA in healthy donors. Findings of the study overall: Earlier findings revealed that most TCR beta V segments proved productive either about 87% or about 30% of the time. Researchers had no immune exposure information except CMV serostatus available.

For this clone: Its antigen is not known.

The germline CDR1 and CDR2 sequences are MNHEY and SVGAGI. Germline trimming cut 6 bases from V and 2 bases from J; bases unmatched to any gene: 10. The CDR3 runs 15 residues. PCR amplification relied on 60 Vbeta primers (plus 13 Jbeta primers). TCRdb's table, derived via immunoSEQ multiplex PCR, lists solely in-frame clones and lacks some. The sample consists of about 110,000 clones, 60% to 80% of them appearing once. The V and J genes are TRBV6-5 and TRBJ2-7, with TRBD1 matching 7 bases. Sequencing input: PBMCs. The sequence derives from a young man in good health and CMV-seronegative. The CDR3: CASRMIRDSPYEQYF. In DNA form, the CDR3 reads TGTGCCAGCAGGATGATCCGGGACAGCCCCTACGAGCAGTACTTC.